This T cell receptor (beta chain) was sequenced during a study of vaccination effects on CD4 cells after COVID-19. Sequenced by immunoSEQ multiplex PCR; TCRdb stores in-frame clones only, minus some. This table holds 64,000 or so clones, roughly three quarters found once. Antigen-specific CD4+ T cells expanded by the ViraFEST assay with viral peptide pools were then sequenced. The authors isolated CD4+ T cells after roughly eleven days of culture. Each participant was given two doses of one vaccine (BNT162b2 or mRNA-1273). In the vaccine recipients, nucleocapsid antibodies were negative and there was no prior SARS-CoV-2 infection. Cultures of under 2.5 million PBMC per well contained around 11 IU/ml IL-2 plus 10 ug/ml peptides. It was on days 3 and 7 that half the medium was replaced with IL-2 medium. Germline CDR1 SGHDT, CDR2 YYEEEE. The CDR3 runs to 16 residues. V was clipped by 5 bases and J by 4 bases, with 19 bases between them.

About this clone itself: Its antigen remains unidentified.

Here the sequenced sample was CD4+ T cells from PBMCs cultured with HCoV-OC43 spike peptides, taken after COVID-19 vaccination. As to subset: HCoV-OC43 spike overlapping peptide pool stimulation. The receptor was isolated from a human donor who received a COVID-19 vaccine. This chain links TRBV5-6 with TRBJ2-1; D may match TRBD1 or TRBD2 (5 bases each). This chain's CDR3 is CASSRSGSGSYNEQFF. DNA for the CDR3: TGTGCCAGCAGTAGGTCGGGGTCAGGGAGTTACAATGAGCAGTTCTTC.